Included here is one T cell receptor (beta chain) sequence, with context. Its specificity is not known. Trimming cost V 5 bases and J 5 bases, with 6 bases left between them. Per the germline V gene, CDR1 is SSHAT and CDR2 is FNYEAQ (reference sequence). The CDR3 spans 12 residues. This record belongs to a study of shared clonotypes between healthy human individuals. Study details: The study used three CD4 naive, three CD4 memory, two CD8 naive and one CD8 memory plate per donor. Study-level points and caveats: Generally, naive subsets came out with larger estimated richness than memory subsets.

Profiling relied on immunoSEQ multiplex PCR, and the TCRdb table lists in-frame clones only, not all of them. The table includes about 690,000 clones, 90% detected once. The TCR originated in a man younger than 30 in good health. Some clones in this sample may be carry-over from other donors' samples. Sequencing was carried out using memory CD8+ T cells from PBMCs. As to subset: CD45RO+ cells pooled with CCR7-negative TemRA cells. V usage is TRBV7-7 and J usage is TRBJ2-2, with D perhaps matching TRBD1 (6 bases). The CDR3 is CASSTGTGELFF. The CDR3 coding sequence is TGTGCCAGCAGCACAGGGACCGGGGAGCTGTTTTTT.